This T cell receptor (beta chain) emerged from a study of T cells in narcolepsy. Whole-study context: Donors had narcolepsy type 1 or type 2, or were healthy controls.

The length of the CDR3 is 15 residues. In germline, CDR1 is SGHAT, CDR2 FQNNGV. The V and J ends lost 0 bases and 7 bases respectively, with 16 bases between them. Regarding the study as a whole: Comparing one patient's CSF and blood CD4+ clonotypes highlighted HCRT- and TRIB2-specific autoreactive clonotypes. In some patient and control memory CD4+ samples, autoreactive clones were absent.

Assay: immunoSEQ multiplex PCR; the TCRdb copy retains only in-frame clones and omits some. The sample has about 25,000 clones, about four fifths seen once. A remark on this clone: Antigen unknown.

The rearrangement links TRBV11-2 to TRBJ2-7; D may be TRBD2 (6 bases). The sample taken for sequencing was CD45RA- memory CD4+ T cells from PBMCs. The source of this sequence is a human donor with narcolepsy. The CDR3 sequence: CASSLDRGWGVEQYF. The CDR3, as DNA: TGTGCCAGCAGCTTAGATCGAGGTTGGGGGGTAGAGCAGTACTTC. The whole variable domain, filled in from reference TRBV11-2 and TRBJ2-7, reads EAGVAQSPRYKIIEKRQSVAFWCNPISGHATLYWYQQILGQGPKLLIQFQNNGVVDDSQLPKDRFSAERLKGVDSTLKIQPAKLEDSAVYLCASSLDRGWGVEQYFGPGTRLTVT.